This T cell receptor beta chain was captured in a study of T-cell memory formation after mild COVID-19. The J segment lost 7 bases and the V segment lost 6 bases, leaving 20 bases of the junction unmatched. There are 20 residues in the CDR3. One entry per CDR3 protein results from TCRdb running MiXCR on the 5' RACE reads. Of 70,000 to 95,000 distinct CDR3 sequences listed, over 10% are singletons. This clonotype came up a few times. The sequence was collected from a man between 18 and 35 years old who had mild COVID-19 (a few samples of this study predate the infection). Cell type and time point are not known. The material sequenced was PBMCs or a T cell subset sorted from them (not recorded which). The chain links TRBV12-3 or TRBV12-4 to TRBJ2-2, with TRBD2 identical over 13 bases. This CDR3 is CASSQTLGTSGAGVGGELFF. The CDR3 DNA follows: TGTGCCAGCAGCCAAACCCTAGGGACTAGCGGGGCCGGAGTGGGCGGGGAGCTGTTTTTT.